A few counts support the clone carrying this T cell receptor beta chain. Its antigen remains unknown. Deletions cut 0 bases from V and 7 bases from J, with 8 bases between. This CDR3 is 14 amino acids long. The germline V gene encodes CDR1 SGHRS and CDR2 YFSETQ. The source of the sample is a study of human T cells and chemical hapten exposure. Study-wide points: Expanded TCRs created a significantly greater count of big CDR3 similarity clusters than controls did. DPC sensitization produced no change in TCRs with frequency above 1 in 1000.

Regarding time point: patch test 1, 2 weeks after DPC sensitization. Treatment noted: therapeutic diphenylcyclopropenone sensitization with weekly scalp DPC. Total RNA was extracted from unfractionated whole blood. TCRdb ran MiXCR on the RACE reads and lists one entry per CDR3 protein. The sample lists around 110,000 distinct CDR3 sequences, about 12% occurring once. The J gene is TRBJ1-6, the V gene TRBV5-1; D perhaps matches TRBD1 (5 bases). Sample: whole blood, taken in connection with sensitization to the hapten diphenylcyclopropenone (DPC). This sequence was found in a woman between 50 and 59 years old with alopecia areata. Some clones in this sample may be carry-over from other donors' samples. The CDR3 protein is CASSLDGGNSPLHF. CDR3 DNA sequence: TGCGCCAGCAGCTTGGATGGGGGGAATTCACCCCTCCACTTT. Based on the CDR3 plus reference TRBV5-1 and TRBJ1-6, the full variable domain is KAGVTQTPRYLIKTRGQQVTLSCSPISGHRSVSWYQQTPGQGLQFLFEYFSETQRNKGNFPGRFSGRQFSNSRSEMNVSTLELGDSALYLCASSLDGGNSPLHFGNGTRLTVT.